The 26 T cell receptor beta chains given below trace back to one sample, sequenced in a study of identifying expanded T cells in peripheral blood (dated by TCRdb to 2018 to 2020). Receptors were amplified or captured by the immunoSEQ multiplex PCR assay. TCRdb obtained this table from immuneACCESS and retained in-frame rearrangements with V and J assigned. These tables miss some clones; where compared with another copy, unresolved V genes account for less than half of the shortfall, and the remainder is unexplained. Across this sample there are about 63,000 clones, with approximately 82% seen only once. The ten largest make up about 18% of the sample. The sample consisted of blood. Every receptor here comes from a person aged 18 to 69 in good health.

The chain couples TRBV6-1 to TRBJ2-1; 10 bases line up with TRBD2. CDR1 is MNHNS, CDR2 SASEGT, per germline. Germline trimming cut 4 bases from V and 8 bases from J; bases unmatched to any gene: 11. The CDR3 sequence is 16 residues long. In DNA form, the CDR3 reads TGTGCCAGCAGTGGAGCTAGCGGGAGTTTATTATATGAGCAGTTCTTC. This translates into CASSGASGSLLYEQFF.

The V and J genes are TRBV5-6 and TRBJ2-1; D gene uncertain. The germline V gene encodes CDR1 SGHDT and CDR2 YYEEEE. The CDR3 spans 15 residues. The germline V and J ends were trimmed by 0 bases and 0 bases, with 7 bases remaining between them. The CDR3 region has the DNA TGTGCCAGCAGCTTGGGGGTTAGCTCCTACAATGAGCAGTTCTTC. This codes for CASSLGVSSYNEQFF.

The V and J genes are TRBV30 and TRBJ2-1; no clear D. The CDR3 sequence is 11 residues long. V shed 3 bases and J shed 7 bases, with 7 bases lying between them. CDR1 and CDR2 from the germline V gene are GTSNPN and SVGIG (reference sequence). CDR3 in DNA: TGTGCCTGGAGCCGGGTGAATGAGCAGTTCTTC. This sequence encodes CAWSRVNEQFF.

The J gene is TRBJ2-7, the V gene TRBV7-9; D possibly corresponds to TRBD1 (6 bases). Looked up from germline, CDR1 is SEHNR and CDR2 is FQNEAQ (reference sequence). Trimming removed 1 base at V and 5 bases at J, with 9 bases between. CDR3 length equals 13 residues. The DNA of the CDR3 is TGTGCCAGCAGCTTAGATTGGACAGACGAGCAGTACTTC. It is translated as CASSLDWTDEQYF.

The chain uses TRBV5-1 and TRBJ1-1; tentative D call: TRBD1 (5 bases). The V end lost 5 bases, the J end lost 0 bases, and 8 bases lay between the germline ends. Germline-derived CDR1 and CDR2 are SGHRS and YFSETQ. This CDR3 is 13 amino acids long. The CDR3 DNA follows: TGCGCCAGCAGGACAGAAATGAACACTGAAGCTTTCTTT. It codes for CASRTEMNTEAFF.

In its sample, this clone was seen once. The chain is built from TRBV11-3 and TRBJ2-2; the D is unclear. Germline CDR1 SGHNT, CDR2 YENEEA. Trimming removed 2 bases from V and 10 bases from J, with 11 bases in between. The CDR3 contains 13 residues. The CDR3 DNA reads TGTGCCAGCAGCTTATTGGTGAAGGAGGAGCTGTTTTTT. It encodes CASSLLVKEELFF.

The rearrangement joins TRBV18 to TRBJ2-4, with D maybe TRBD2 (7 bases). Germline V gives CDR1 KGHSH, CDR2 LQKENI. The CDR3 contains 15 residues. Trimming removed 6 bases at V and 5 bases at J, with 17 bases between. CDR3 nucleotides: TGTGCCAGCTCCCTTAAACGGGGGGCAGAAAACATTCAGTACTTC. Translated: CASSLKRGAENIQYF.

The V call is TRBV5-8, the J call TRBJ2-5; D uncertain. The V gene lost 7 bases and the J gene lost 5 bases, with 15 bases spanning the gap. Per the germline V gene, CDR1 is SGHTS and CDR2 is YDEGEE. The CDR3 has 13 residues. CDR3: CASHKNFMETQYF. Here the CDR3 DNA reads TGTGCCAGCCATAAAAACTTCATGGAGACCCAGTACTTC.

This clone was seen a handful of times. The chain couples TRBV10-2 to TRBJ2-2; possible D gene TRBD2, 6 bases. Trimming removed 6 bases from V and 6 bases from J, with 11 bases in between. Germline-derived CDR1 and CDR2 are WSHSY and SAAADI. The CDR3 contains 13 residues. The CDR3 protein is CASSLKRAGELFF. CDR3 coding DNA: TGCGCCAGCAGCTTGAAGCGGGCCGGGGAGCTGTTTTTT.

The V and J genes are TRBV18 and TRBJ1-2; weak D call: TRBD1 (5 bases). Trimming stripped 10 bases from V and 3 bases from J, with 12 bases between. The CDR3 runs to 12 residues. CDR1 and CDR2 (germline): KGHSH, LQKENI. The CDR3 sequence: CATSGRYYGYTF. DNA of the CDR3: TGTGCCACCTCGGGACGGTACTATGGCTACACCTTC.

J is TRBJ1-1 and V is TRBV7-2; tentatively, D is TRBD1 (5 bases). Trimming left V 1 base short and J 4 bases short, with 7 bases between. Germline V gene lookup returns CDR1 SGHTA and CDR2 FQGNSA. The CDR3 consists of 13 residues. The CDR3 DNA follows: TGTGCCAGCAGCTTAGATAGGGGCACTGAAGCTTTCTTT. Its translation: CASSLDRGTEAFF.

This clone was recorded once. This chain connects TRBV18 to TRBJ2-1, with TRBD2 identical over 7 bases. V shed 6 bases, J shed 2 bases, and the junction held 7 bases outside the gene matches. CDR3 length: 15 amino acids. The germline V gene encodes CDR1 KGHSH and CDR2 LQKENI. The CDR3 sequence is CASSPTRGAYNEQFF. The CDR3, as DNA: TGTGCCAGCTCTCCCACTCGGGGGGCCTACAATGAGCAGTTCTTC.

CDR3 nucleotide sequence: TGTGCCAGCAGATCAAATACGCAGTATTTT. Translated, it gives CASRSNTQYF. The rearrangement uses TRBV6-6 and TRBJ2-3, with D unresolved. This CDR3 region has 10 residues. The ends were cut back, 6 bases at V and 7 bases at J, with 5 bases in the middle. CDR1 MNHNY and CDR2 SVGAGI come from the germline V gene (reference sequence).

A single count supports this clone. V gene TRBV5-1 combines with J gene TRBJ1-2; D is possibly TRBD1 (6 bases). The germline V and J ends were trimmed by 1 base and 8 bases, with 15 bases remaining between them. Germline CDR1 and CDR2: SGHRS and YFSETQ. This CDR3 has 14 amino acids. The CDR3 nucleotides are TGCGCCAGCAGCTTGAATTCGGGGGGCGAGGGCTACACCTTC. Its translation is CASSLNSGGEGYTF. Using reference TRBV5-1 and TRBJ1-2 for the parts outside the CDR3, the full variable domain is KAGVTQTPRYLIKTRGQQVTLSCSPISGHRSVSWYQQTPGQGLQFLFEYFSETQRNKGNFPGRFSGRQFSNSRSEMNVSTLELGDSALYLCASSLNSGGEGYTFGSGTRLTVV.

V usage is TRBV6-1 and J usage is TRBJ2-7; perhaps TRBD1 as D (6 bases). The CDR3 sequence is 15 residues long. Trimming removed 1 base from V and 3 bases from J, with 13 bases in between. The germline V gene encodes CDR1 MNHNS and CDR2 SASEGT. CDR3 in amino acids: CASSEGAGAFYEQYF. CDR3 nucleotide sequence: TGTGCCAGCAGTGAAGGTGCAGGGGCGTTCTACGAGCAGTACTTC.

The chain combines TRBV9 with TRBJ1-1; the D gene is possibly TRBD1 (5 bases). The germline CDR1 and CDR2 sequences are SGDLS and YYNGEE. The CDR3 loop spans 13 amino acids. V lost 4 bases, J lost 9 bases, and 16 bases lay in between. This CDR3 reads CASSSTKEGKAFF. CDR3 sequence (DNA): TGTGCCAGCAGCTCCACTAAAGAGGGGAAAGCTTTCTTT.

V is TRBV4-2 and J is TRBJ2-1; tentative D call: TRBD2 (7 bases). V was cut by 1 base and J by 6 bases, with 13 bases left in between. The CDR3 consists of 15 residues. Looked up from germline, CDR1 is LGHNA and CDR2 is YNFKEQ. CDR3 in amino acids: CASSQVGGPINEQFF. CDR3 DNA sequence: TGTGCCAGCAGCCAAGTGGGGGGGCCCATCAATGAGCAGTTCTTC.

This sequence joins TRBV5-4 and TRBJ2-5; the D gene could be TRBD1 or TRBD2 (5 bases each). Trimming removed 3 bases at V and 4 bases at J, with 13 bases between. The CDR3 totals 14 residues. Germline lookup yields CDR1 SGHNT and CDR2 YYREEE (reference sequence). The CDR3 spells CASSSPGPGETQYF. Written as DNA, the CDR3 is TGTGCCAGCAGCTCTCCGGGGCCAGGAGAGACCCAGTACTTC.

The chain's CDR3 is CAGQGDVGGNTIYF. For the CDR3, the DNA is TGTGCCGGACAGGGAGATGTGGGAGGAAACACCATATATTTT. The rearrangement joins TRBV6-1 to TRBJ1-3, with 8 bases that match TRBD1. This CDR3 region has 14 residues. Looked up from germline, CDR1 is MNHNS and CDR2 is SASEGT. After removal of 11 bases from V and 4 bases from J, the junction contained 10 bases not matched to a gene.

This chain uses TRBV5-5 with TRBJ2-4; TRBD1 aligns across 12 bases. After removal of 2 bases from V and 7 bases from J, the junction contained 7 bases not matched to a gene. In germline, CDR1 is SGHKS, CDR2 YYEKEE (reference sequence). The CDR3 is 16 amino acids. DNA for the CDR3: TGTGCCAGCAGCTTAGGGACAGGGGGCGTGTTGAACATTCAGTACTTC. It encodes CASSLGTGGVLNIQYF.

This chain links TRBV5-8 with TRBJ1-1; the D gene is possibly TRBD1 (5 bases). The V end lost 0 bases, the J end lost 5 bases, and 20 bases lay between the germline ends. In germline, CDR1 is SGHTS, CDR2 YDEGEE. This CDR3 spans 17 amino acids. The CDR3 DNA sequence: TGTGCCAGCAGCTTGGGGGCAGTTTCTAGAGGGGTTACTGAAGCTTTCTTT. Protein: CASSLGAVSRGVTEAFF.

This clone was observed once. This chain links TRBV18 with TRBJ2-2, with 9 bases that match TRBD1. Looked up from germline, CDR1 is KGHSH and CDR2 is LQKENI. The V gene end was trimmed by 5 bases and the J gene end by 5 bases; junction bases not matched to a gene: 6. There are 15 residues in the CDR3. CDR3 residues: CASSEGQGRTGELFF. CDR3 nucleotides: TGTGCCAGCTCAGAAGGACAGGGGAGAACCGGGGAGCTGTTTTTT.

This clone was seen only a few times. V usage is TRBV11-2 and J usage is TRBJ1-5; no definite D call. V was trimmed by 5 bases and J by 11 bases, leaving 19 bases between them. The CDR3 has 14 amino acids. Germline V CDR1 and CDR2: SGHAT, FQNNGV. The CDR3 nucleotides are TGTGCCAGCAGCAAGGAGGACGCAGGCGGGACCCAGCATTTT. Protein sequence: CASSKEDAGGTQHF. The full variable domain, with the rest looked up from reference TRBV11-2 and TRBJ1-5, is EAGVAQSPRYKIIEKRQSVAFWCNPISGHATLYWYQQILGQGPKLLIQFQNNGVVDDSQLPKDRFSAERLKGVDSTLKIQPAKLEDSAVYLCASSKEDAGGTQHFGDGTRLSIL.

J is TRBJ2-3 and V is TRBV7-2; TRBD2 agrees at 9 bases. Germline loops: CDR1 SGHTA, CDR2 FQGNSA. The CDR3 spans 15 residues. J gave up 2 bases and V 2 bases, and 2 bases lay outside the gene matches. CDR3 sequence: CASSLSGGTTDTQYF. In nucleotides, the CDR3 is TGTGCCAGCAGCTTAAGCGGGGGGACCACAGATACGCAGTATTTT.

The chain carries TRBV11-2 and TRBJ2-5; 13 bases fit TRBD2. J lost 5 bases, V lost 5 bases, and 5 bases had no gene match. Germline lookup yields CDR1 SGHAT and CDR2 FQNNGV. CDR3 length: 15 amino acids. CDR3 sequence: CASSPLAGGRETQYF. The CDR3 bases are TGTGCCAGCAGCCCACTAGCGGGAGGGAGGGAGACCCAGTACTTC.

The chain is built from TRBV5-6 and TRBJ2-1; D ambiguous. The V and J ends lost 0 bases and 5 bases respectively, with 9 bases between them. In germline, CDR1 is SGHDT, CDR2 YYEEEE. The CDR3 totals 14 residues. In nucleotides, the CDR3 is TGTGCCAGCAGCTTGGTCCTAGACAACAATGAGCAGTTCTTC. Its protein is CASSLVLDNNEQFF.